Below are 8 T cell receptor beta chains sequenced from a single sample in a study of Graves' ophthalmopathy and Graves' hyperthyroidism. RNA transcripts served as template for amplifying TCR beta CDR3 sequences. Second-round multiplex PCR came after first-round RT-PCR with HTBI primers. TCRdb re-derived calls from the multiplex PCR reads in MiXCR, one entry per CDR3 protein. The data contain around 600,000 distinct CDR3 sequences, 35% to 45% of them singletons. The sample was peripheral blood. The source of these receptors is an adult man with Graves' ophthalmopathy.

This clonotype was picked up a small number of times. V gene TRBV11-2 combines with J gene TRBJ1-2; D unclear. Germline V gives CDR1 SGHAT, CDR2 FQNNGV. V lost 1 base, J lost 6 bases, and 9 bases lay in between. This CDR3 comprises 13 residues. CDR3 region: CASSLGGVDGYTF. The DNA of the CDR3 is TGTGCCAGCAGCTTAGGGGGAGTCGATGGCTACACCTTC. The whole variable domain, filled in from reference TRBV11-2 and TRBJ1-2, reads EAGVAQSPRYKIIEKRQSVAFWCNPISGHATLYWYQQILGQGPKLLIQFQNNGVVDDSQLPKDRFSAERLKGVDSTLKIQPAKLEDSAVYLCASSLGGVDGYTFGSGTRLTVV.

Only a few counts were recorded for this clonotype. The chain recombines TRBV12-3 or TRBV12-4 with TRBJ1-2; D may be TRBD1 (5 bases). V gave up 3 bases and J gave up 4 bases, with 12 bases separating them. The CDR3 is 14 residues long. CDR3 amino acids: CASSLSRAGYGYTF. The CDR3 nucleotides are TGTGCCAGCAGTTTGAGCAGGGCGGGCTATGGCTACACCTTC.

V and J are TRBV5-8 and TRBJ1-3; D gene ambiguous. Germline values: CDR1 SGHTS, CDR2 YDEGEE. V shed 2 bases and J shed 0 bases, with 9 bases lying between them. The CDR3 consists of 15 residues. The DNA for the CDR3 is TGTGCCAGCAGCTTCTCGGGAAGCTCTGGAAACACCATATATTTT. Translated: CASSFSGSSGNTIYF.

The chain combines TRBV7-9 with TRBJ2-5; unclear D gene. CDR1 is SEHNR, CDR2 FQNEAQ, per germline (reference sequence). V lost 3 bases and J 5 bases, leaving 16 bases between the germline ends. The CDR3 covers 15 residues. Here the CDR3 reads CASSLLGPVTETQYF. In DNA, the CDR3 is TGTGCCAGCAGCTTGCTCGGGCCGGTTACGGAGACCCAGTACTTC.

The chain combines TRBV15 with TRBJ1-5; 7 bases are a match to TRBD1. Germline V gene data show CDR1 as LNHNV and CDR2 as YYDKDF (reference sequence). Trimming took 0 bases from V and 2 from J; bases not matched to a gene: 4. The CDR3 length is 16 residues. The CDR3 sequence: CATSRDRGSGNQPQHF. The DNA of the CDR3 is TGTGCCACCAGCAGAGACAGGGGGTCGGGCAATCAGCCCCAGCATTTT.

The CDR3 here is CACSTGAEQYF. In DNA form, the CDR3 reads TGTGCCTGCTCAACAGGAGCCGAGCAGTACTTC. The rearrangement joins TRBV30 to TRBJ2-7, with a possible D match to TRBD1 (5 bases). V dropped 6 bases and J dropped 6 bases, with 12 bases sitting between them. The CDR3 length is 11 residues. Per the germline V gene, CDR1 is GTSNPN and CDR2 is SVGIG (reference sequence). The whole variable domain, remainder taken from reference TRBV30 and TRBJ2-7, is SQTIHQWPATLVQPVGSPLSLECTVEGTSNPNLYWYRQAAGRGLQLLFYSVGIGQISSEVPQNLSASRPQDRQFILSSKKLLLSDSGFYLCACSTGAEQYFGPGTRLTVT.

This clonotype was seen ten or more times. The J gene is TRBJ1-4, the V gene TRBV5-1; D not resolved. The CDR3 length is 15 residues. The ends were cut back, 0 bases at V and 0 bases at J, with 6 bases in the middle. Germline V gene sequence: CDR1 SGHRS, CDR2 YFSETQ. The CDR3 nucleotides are TGCGCCAGCAGCTTGGGGTGGACAACTAATGAAAAACTGTTTTTT. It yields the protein CASSLGWTTNEKLFF. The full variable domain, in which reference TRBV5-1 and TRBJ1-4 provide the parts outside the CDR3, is KAGVTQTPRYLIKTRGQQVTLSCSPISGHRSVSWYQQTPGQGLQFLFEYFSETQRNKGNFPGRFSGRQFSNSRSEMNVSTLELGDSALYLCASSLGWTTNEKLFFGSGTQLSVL.

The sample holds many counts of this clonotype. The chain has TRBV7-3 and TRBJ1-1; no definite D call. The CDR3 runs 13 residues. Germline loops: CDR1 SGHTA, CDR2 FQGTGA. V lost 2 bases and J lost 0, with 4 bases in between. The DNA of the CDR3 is TGTGCCAGCAGCTTACAGATGAACACTGAAGCTTTCTTT. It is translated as CASSLQMNTEAFF. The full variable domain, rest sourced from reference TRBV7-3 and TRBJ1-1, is GAGVSQTPSNKVTEKGKYVELRCDPISGHTALYWYRQSLGQGPEFLIYFQGTGAADDSGLPNDRFFAVRPEGSVSTLKIQRTERGDSAVYLCASSLQMNTEAFFGQGTRLTVV.